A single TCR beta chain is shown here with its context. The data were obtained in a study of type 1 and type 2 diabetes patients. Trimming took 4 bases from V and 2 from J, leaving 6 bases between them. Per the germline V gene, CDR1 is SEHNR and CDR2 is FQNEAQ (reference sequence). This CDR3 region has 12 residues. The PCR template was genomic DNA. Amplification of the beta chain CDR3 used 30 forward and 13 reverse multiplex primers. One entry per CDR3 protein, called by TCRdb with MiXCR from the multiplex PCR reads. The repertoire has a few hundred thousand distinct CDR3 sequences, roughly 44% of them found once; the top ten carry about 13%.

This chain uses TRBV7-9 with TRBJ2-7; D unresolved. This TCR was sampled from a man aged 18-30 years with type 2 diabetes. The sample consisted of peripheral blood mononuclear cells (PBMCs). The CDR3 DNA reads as TGTGCCAGCAGCTCTATACCCTACGAGCAGTACTTC. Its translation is CASSSIPYEQYF.